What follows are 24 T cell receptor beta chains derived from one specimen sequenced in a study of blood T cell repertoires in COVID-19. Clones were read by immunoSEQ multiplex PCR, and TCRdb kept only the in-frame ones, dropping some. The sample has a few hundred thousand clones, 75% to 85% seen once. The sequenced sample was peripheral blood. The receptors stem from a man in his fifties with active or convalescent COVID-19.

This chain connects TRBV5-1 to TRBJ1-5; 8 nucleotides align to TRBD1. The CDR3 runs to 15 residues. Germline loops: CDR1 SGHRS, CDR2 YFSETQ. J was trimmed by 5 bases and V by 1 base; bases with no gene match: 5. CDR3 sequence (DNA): TGCGCCAGCAGCTTGATACCAGGGGGCGATCAGCCCCAGCATTTT. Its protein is CASSLIPGGDQPQHF.

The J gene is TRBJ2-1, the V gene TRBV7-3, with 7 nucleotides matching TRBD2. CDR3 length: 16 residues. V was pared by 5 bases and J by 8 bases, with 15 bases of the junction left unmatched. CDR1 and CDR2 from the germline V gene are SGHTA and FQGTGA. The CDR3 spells CASSPRRPAGVDEQFF. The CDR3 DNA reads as TGTGCCAGCAGCCCCCGGCGACCGGCGGGAGTGGATGAGCAGTTCTTC.

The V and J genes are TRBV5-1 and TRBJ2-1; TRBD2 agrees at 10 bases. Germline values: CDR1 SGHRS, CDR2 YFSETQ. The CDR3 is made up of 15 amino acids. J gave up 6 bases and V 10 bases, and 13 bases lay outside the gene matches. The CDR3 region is CAPRSGTSGVNEQFF. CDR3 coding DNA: TGCGCCCCAAGATCGGGAACTAGCGGGGTCAATGAGCAGTTCTTC.

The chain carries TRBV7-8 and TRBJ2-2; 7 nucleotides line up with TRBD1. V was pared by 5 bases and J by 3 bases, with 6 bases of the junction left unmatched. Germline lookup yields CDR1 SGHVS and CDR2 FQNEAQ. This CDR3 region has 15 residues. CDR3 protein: CASSADRFYTGELFF. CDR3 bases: TGTGCCAGCAGCGCGGACAGGTTTTACACCGGGGAGCTGTTTTTT.

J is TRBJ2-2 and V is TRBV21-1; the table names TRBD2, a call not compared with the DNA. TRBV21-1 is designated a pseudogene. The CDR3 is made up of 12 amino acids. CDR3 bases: TGTGCCAGCAGCCCCGTCGCCGGGGAGCTGTTTTTT. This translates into CASSPVAGELFF.

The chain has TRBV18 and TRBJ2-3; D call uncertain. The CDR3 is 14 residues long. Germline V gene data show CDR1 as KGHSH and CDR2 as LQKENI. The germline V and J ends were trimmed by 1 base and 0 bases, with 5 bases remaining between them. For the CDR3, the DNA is TGTGCCAGCTCACCACAGCGCAGCACAGATACGCAGTATTTT. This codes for CASSPQRSTDTQYF.

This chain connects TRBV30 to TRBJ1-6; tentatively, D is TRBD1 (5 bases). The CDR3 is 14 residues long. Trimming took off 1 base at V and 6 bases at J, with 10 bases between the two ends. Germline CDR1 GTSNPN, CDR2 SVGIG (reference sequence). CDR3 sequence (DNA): TGTGCCTGGAGTGAGGCAGGGTCTAATTCACCCCTCCACTTT. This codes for CAWSEAGSNSPLHF.

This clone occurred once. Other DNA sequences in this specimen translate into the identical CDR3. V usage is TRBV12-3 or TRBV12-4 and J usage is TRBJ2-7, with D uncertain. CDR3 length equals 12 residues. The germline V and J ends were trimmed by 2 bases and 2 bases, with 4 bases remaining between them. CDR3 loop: CASSLRAYEQYF. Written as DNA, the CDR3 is TGTGCCAGCAGTTTACGCGCCTACGAGCAGTACTTC.

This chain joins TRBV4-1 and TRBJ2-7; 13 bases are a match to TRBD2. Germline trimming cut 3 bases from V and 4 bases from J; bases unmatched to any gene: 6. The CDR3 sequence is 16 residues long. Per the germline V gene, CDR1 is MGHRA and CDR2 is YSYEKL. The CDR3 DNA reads TGCGCCAGCAGCCAGGGGGGACTAGCGGGAAGGTACGAGCAGTACTTC. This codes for CASSQGGLAGRYEQYF.

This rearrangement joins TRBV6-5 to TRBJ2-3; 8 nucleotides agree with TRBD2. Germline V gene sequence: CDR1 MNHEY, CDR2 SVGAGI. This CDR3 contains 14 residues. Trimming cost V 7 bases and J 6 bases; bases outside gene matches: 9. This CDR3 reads CASTLAGPEDTQYF. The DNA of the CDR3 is TGTGCCAGCACCCTAGCGGGCCCTGAGGATACGCAGTATTTT.

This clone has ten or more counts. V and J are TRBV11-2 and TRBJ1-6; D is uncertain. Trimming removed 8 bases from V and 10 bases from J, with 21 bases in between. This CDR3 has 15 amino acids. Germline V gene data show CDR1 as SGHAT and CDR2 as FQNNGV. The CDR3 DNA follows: TGTGCCAGCTCCCAAACGAGGGAATTAGGATCACCCCTCCACTTT. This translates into CASSQTRELGSPLHF.

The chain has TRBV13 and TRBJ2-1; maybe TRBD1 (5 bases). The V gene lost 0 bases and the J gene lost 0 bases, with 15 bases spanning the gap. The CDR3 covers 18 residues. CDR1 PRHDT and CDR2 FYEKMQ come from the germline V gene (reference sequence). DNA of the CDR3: TGTGCCAGCAGCTTAGGGGGGCGCATCTTGAGCTCCTACAATGAGCAGTTCTTC. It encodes CASSLGGRILSSYNEQFF. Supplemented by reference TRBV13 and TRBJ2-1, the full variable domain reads AAGVIQSPRHLIKEKRETATLKCYPIPRHDTVYWYQQGPGQDPQFLISFYEKMQSDKGSIPDRFSAQQFSDYHSELNMSSLELGDSALYFCASSLGGRILSSYNEQFFGPGTRLTVL.

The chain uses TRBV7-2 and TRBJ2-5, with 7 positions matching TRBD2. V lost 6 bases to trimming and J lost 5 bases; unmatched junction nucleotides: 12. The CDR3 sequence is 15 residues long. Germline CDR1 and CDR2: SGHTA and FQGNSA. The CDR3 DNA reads TGTGCCAGCAGGCTGCGGGAGCCCGGCAGGGAGACCCAGTACTTC. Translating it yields CASRLREPGRETQYF.

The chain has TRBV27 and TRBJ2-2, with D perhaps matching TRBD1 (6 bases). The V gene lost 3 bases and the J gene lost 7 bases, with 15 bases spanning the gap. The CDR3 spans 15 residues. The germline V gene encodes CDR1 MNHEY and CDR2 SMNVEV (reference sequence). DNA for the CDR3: TGTGCCAGCAGTTTGGGGGTGAGGGGGAGCGGGGAGCTGTTTTTT. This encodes CASSLGVRGSGELFF.

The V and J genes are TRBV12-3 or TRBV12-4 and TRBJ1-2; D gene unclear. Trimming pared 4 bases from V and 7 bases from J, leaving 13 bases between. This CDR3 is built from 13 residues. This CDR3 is CASSYTVVRGYTF. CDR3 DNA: TGTGCCAGCAGTTACACAGTTGTACGTGGCTACACCTTC.

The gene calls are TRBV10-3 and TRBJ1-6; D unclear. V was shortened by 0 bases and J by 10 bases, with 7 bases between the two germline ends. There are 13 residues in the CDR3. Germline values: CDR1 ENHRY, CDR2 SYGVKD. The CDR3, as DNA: TGTGCCATCAGTGAGTCCCAGGCGTCACCCCTCCACTTT. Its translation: CAISESQASPLHF.

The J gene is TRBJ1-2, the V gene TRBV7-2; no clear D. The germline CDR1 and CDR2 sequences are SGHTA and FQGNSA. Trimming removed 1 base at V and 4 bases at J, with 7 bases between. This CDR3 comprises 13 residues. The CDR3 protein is CASSLGGVYGYTF. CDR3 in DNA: TGTGCCAGCAGCTTAGGGGGAGTCTATGGCTACACCTTC.

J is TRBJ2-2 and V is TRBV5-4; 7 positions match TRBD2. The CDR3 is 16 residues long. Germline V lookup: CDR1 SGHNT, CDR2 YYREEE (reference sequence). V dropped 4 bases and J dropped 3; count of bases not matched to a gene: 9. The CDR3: CASSPRGGADTGELFF. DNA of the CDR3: TGTGCCAGCAGCCCCCGGGGAGGGGCCGACACCGGGGAGCTGTTTTTT. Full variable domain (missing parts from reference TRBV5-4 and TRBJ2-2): ETGVTQSPTHLIKTRGQQVTLRCSSQSGHNTVSWYQQALGQGPQFIFQYYREEENGRGNFPPRFSGLQFPNYSSELNVNALELDDSALYLCASSPRGGADTGELFFGEGSRLTVL.

CDR3 coding DNA: TGTGCCTGGAGTAGAAGCAGACTAGCGGGCCAAGAGACCCAGTACTTC. This translates into CAWSRSRLAGQETQYF. The chain links TRBV30 to TRBJ2-5; 10 nucleotides match TRBD2. There are 16 residues in the CDR3. Germline CDR1 and CDR2: GTSNPN and SVGIG (reference sequence). V shed 2 bases and J 1 base; nucleotides not matched to a gene: 7.

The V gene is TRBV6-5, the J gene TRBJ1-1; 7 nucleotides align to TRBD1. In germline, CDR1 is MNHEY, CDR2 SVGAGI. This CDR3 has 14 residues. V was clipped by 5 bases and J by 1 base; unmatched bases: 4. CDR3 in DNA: TGTGCCAGCAGTAGACAGGGCTCGAACACTGAAGCTTTCTTT. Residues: CASSRQGSNTEAFF.

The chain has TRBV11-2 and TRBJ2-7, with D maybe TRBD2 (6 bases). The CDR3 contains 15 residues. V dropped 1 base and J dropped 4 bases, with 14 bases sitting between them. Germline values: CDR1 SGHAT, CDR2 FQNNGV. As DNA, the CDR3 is TGTGCCAGCAGCTTAGTGTCGGGACTTCCATACGAGCAGTACTTC. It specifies CASSLVSGLPYEQYF.

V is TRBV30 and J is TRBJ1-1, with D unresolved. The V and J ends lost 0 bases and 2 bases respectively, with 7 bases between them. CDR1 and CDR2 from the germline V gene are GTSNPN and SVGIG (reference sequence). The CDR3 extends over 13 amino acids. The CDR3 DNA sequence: TGTGCCTGGAGTGTCGTGGCTAACACTGAAGCTTTCTTT. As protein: CAWSVVANTEAFF.

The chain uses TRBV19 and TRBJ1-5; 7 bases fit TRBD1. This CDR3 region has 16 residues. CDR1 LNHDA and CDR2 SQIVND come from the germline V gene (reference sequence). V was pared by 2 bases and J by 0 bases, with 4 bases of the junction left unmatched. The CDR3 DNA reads TGTGCCAGTAGTATACTGTCAGGGGGTAGCAATCAGCCCCAGCATTTT. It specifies CASSILSGGSNQPQHF.

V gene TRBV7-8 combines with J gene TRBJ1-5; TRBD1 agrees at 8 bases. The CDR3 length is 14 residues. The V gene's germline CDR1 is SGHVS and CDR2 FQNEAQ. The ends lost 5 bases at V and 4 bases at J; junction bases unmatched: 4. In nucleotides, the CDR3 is TGTGCCAGCAGCCTACGACAGGGGAATCAGCCCCAGCATTTT. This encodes CASSLRQGNQPQHF.